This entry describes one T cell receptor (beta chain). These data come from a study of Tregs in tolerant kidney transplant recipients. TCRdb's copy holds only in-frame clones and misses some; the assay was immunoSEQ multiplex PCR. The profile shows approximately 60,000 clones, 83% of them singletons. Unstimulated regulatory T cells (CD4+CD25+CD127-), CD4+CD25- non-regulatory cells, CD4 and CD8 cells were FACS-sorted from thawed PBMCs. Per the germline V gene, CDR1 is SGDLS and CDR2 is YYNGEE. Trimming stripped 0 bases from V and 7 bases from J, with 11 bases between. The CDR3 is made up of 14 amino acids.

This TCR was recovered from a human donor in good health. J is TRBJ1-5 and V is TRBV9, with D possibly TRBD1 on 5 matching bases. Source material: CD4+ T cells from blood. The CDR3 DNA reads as TGTGCCAGCAGCGTAGAGGGTGGGACCCAGCCCCAGCATTTT. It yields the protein CASSVEGGTQPQHF.